This T cell receptor beta chain is from a study of CD8+ T cells in alopecia areata. Samples from alopecia areata patients were lesional scalp punch biopsies and peripheral blood. CD4+ and CD8+ T cells were sorted from PBMCs stained for CD3, CD4 and CD8. The authors extracted RNA and reverse transcribed it into cDNA as the sequencing template. Sequenced by immunoSEQ multiplex PCR; TCRdb stores in-frame clones only, minus some. The sample holds some 82,000 clones; roughly 50% are singletons and the top ten take about 6%. CDR1 and CDR2 (germline): SQVTM, ANQGSEA. V was trimmed by 3 bases and J by 3 bases, leaving 18 bases between them. The CDR3 is 15 residues long.

The V call is TRBV29-1, the J call TRBJ2-7; perhaps D is TRBD1 or TRBD2 (6 bases each). This receptor was obtained from a human donor with alopecia areata. Sequencing was performed on NKG2D-high CD8+ T cells sorted from blood. The CDR3 nucleotides read TGCAGCGTTGACAGGGGAGACCGGGGGTACTACGAGCAGTACTTC. Its translation: CSVDRGDRGYYEQYF.